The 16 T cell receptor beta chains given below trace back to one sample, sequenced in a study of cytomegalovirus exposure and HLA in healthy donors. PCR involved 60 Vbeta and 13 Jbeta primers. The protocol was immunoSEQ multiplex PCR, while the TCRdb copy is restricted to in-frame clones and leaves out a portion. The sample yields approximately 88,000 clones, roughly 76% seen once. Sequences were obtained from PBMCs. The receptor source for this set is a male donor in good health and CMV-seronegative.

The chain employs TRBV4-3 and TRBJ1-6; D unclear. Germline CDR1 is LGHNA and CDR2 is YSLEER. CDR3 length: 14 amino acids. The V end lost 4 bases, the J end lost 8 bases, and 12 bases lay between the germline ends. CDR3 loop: CASSLAVFDSPLHF. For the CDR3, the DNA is TGCGCCAGCAGCCTGGCGGTATTTGATTCACCCCTCCACTTT.

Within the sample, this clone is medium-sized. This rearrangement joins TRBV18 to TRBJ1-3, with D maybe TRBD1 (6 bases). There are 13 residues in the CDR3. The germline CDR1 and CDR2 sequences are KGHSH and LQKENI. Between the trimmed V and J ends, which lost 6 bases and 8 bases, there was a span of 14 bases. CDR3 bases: TGTGCCAGCTCCCAAAATGGGGGCTACACCATATATTTT. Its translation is CASSQNGGYTIYF.

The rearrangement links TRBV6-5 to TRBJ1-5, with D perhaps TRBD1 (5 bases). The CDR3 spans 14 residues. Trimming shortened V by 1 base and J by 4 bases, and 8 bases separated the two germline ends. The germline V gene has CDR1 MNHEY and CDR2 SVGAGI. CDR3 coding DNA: TGTGCCAGCAGTTACTGGCAGGGAAATCAGCCCCAGCATTTT. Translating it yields CASSYWQGNQPQHF.

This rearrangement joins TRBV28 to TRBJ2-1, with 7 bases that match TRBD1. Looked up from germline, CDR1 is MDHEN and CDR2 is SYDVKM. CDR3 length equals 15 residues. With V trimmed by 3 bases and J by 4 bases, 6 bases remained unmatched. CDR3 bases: TGTGCCAGCAGTTTTCCCCAGACAGGGTACAATGAGCAGTTCTTC. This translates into CASSFPQTGYNEQFF.

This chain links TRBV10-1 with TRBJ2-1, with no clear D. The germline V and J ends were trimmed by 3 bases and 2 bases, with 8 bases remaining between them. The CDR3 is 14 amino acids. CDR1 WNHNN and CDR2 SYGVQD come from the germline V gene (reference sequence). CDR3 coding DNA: TGCGCCAGCAGTGATGACGAGGCCTACAATGAGCAGTTCTTC. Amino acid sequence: CASSDDEAYNEQFF.

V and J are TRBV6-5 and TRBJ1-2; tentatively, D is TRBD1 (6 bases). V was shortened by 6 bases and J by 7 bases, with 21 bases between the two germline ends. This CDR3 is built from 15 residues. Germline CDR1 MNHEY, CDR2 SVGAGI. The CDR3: CASSAPRGRSSGYTF. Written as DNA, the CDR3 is TGTGCCAGCAGCGCCCCCAGGGGAAGGTCTAGTGGCTACACCTTC.

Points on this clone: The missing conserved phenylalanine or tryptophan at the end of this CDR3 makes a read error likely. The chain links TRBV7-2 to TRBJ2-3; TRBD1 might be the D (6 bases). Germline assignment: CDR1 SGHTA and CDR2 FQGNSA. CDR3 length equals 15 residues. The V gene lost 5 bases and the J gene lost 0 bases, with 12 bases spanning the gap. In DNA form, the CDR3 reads TGTGCCAGCAGCCTGACAGGTTATAGCACAGATACGCAGTATCTT. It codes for CASSLTGYSTDTQYL.

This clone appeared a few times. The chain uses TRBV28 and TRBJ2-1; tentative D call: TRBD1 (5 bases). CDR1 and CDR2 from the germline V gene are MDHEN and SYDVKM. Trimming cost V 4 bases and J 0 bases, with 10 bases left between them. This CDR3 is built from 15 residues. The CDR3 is CASSSGPSSYNEQFF. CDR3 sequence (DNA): TGTGCCAGCAGTTCAGGGCCCAGCTCCTACAATGAGCAGTTCTTC.

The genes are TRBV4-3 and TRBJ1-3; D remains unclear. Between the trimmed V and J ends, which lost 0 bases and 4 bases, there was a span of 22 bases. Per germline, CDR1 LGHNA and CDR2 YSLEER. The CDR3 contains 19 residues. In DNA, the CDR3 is TGCGCCAGCAGCCAAGAGCTTGGGTACGGGGTTTCTTCCGGAAACACCATATATTTT. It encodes CASSQELGYGVSSGNTIYF.

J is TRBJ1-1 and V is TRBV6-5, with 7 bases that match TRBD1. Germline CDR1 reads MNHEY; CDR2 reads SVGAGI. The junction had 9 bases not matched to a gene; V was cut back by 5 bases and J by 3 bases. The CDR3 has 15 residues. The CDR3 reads CASSRPRQGDTEAFF. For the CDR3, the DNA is TGTGCCAGCAGTCGCCCCCGACAGGGAGACACTGAAGCTTTCTTT.

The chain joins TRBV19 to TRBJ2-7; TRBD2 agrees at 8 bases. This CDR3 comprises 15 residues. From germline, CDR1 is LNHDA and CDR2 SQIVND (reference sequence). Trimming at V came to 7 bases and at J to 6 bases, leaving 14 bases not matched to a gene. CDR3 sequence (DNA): TGTGCCAGTAAGGAGGGGTGGATAGCGGGGACCGAGCAGTACTTC. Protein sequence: CASKEGWIAGTEQYF.

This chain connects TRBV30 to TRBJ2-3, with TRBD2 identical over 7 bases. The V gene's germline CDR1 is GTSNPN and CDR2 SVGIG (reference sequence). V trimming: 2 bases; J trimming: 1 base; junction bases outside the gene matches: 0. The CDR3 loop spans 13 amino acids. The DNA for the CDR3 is TGTGCCTGGAGTCGGGGGGGCACAGATACGCAGTATTTT. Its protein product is CAWSRGGTDTQYF.

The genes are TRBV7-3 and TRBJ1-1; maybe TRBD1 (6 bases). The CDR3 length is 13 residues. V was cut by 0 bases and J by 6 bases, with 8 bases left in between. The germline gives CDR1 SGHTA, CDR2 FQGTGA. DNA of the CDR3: TGTGCCAGCAGCTTAACACAGGGCTCTGAAGCTTTCTTT. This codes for CASSLTQGSEAFF.

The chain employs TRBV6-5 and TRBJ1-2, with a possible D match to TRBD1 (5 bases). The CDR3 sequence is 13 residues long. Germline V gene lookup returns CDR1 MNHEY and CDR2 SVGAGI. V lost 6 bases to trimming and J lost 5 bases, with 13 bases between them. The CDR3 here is CASRAPTEYGYTF. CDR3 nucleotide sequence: TGTGCCAGCAGGGCTCCGACAGAGTATGGCTACACCTTC.

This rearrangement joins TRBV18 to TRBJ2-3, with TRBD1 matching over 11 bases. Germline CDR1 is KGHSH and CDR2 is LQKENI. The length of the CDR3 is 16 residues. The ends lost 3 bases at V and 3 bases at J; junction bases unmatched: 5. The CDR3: CASSPSRDRGTDTQYF. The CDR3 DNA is TGTGCCAGCTCACCCAGCCGGGACAGGGGGACAGATACGCAGTATTTT.

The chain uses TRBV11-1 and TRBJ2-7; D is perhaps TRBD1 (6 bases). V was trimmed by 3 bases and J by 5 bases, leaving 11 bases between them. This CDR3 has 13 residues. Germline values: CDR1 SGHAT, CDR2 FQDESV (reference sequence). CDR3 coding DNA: TGTGCCAGCAGCTTTCAGGGGCCCCACGAGCAGTACTTC. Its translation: CASSFQGPHEQYF.